A selection of T cell receptor beta chains follows, all from one sample in a study of CD8 T cells in Susac syndrome. In TCRdb, the immunoSEQ multiplex PCR reads were re-called with MiXCR into one record per CDR3 protein. The data show about 140,000 distinct CDR3 sequences, with almost 96% seen just once and more than 0.075% held by the top ten. The sample comprised CD4+ T cells from PBMCs. The receptor source for this set is a human donor with Susac syndrome. Both conserved end residues are part of each CDR3. A D gene is named only where the DNA matches it firmly. Only some rows state a clone size, as once, few, many or a class for expanded clones.

NA,NA,TRBJ2-1,TRBV3-1,CASSLRGGPEQFF,TGTGCCAGCAGCCTCCGAGGCGGTCCCGAGCAGTTCTTC
NA,NA,TRBJ1-1,TRBV3-1,CASSQRDLGAFF,TGTGCCAGCAGCCAACGAGATCTCGGGGCTTTCTTT
NA,NA,TRBJ1-2,TRBV2,CASTRENYGYTF,TGTGCCAGCACCAGAGAGAACTATGGCTACACCTTC
NA,NA,TRBJ2-1,TRBV29-1,CSVSRGNEQFF,TGCAGCGTCTCTAGGGGCAATGAGCAGTTCTTC
NA,once,TRBJ2-5,TRBV4-1,CASSQAGQVETQYF,TGCGCCAGCAGCCAGGCGGGGCAGGTAGAGACCCAGTACTTC
TRBD2,NA,TRBJ2-6,TRBV2,CASSVGRHSGANVLTF,TGTGCCAGCAGTGTCGGGAGGCACTCTGGGGCCAACGTCCTGACTTTC
NA,NA,TRBJ2-7,TRBV7-2,CASSPQGGGLAYEQYF,TGTGCCAGCAGCCCCCAGGGGGGGGGTCTTGCCTACGAGCAGTACTTC
NA,once,TRBJ2-1,TRBV7-2,CASSLALRGLEQFF,TGTGCCAGCAGCTTAGCTCTCCGGGGGCTTGAGCAGTTCTTC
NA,NA,TRBJ1-1,TRBV28,CASSNYRDTEAFF,TGTGCCAGCAGTAACTACAGGGACACTGAAGCTTTCTTT
NA,NA,TRBJ1-2,TRBV15,CATSRDQRANYGYTF,TGTGCCACCAGCAGAGATCAACGGGCGAACTATGGCTACACCTTC
NA,NA,TRBJ1-5,TRBV25-1,CASSYQDQPQHF,TGTGCCAGCAGCTACCAAGATCAGCCCCAGCATTTT
TRBD1,NA,TRBJ2-1,TRBV15,CATSRDRGYNEQFF,TGTGCCACCAGCAGGGACAGGGGATACAATGAGCAGTTCTTC
TRBD1,NA,TRBJ1-2,TRBV9,CASSARDRDGYTF,TGTGCCAGCAGCGCCAGGGACAGGGATGGCTACACCTTC
NA,once,TRBJ2-3,TRBV5-1,CASSLDGRDTDTQYF,TGCGCCAGCAGCTTGGATGGACGGGACACAGATACGCAGTATTTT
NA,NA,TRBJ2-4,TRBV3-1,CASSQDLDGPKNIQYF,TGTGCCAGCAGCCAAGACTTGGATGGGCCCAAAAACATTCAGTACTTC
NA,NA,TRBJ1-2,TRBV18,CASSRSTDNYGYTF,TGTGCCAGCTCGCGATCGACGGATAACTATGGCTACACCTTC
NA,NA,TRBJ1-5,TRBV3-1,CASSQGFRGSNQPQHF,TGTGCCAGCAGCCAAGGGTTCCGGGGTAGCAATCAGCCCCAGCATTTT
TRBD2,NA,TRBJ2-1,TRBV3-1,CASSQGEGNEQFF,TGTGCCAGCAGCCAAGGGGAGGGTAATGAGCAGTTCTTC
NA,few,TRBJ2-5,TRBV14,CASSQGMETQYF,TGTGCCAGCAGCCAGGGGATGGAGACCCAGTACTTC
TRBD1,NA,TRBJ1-2,TRBV12-3/TRBV12-4,CASRRQGARFFDGYTF,TGTGCCAGCAGGAGGCAGGGGGCGCGTTTTTTCGATGGCTACACCTTC
NA,NA,TRBJ2-7,TRBV6-2/TRBV6-3,CASRETTQWEQYF,TGTGCCAGCAGGGAGACTACCCAGTGGGAGCAGTACTTC
NA,NA,TRBJ2-5,TRBV28,CASSSTGKETQYF,TGTGCCAGCAGTTCCACAGGGAAAGAGACCCAGTACTTC
NA,NA,TRBJ2-5,TRBV18,CASTNPPGTQYF,TGTGCCAGCACAAACCCACCGGGGACCCAGTACTTC
NA,NA,TRBJ2-7,TRBV5-6,CASSLRGEIYEQYF,TGTGCCAGCAGCTTGCGAGGGGAAATCTACGAGCAGTACTTC
NA,NA,TRBJ1-2,TRBV20-1,CSARDFRGEGYTF,TGCAGTGCTAGAGATTTTCGGGGCGAAGGCTACACCTTC
NA,NA,TRBJ1-1,TRBV12-3/TRBV12-4,CASSFGGSTTEAFF,TGTGCCAGCAGTTTTGGGGGGAGTACCACTGAAGCTTTCTTT
NA,NA,TRBJ1-1,TRBV9,CASSVVRDTEAFF,TGTGCCAGCAGCGTAGTTAGAGACACTGAAGCTTTCTTT
TRBD2,NA,TRBJ2-7,TRBV12-3/TRBV12-4,CASSLLAGVEQYF,TGTGCCAGCAGTTTACTAGCGGGAGTCGAGCAGTACTTC
TRBD1,NA,TRBJ2-6,TRBV2,CASSPGTVKSGANVLTF,TGTGCCAGCAGTCCCGGGACAGTAAAATCTGGGGCCAACGTCCTGACTTTC
NA,NA,TRBJ1-2,TRBV12-3/TRBV12-4,CASSLRGRDYGYTF,TGTGCCAGCAGTTTACGGGGGCGCGACTATGGCTACACCTTC